Sequencing of this T cell receptor beta chain was carried out in a study of blood T cell repertoires in COVID-19. Study in general: The origin of the acute and convalescent COVID-19 samples was the United States, Italy and Spain.

Individuals drawn from some 25 US areas were roughly 18 to 100 years old. Participant-given clinical history determined each cohort assignment. Exposed participants came across a COVID-19 case within 2 weeks before study entry. CDR1 SGHDT and CDR2 YYEEEE come from the germline V gene. V was trimmed by 2 bases and J by 3 bases, leaving 3 bases between them. The CDR3 is 11 residues long. TCRdb's copy holds only in-frame clones and misses some; the assay was immunoSEQ multiplex PCR. This sample has approximately 220,000 clones, with 83% found just once. What was sequenced was PBMCs or T cells enriched from blood (not recorded which). This chain links TRBV5-6 with TRBJ2-7; D ambiguous. This receptor was taken from a woman aged 45-59 years who had been exposed to COVID-19. As DNA, the CDR3 is TGTGCCAGCAGCTTCGGCTACGAGCAGTACTTC. Translated: CASSFGYEQYF. Together with reference TRBV5-6 and TRBJ2-7, the CDR3 gives the full variable domain: DAGVTQSPTHLIKTRGQQVTLRCSPKSGHDTVSWYQQALGQGPQFIFQYYEEEERQRGNFPDRFSGHQFPNYSSELNVNALLLGDSALYLCASSFGYEQYFGPGTRLTVT.